A single sample gave rise to the 7 T cell receptor beta chains below, sequenced in a study of a mutant IDH1 vaccine in newly diagnosed glioma. Assay: immunoSEQ multiplex PCR; the TCRdb copy retains only in-frame clones and omits some. The table lists 60,000 to 75,000 clones, approximately 82% of them singletons. Time point described: baseline, week 1 (first vaccination visit). Indicated treatment: pre-vaccination baseline after standard-of-care therapy. The sample here was peripheral blood mononuclear cells (PBMCs), taken from a glioma patient treated with radiotherapy, temozolomide or both. The receptors come from a woman under 30 with glioma. Some clones in this sample may be carry-over from other donors' samples.

This sequence joins TRBV27 and TRBJ2-7; 7 bases align to TRBD1. The CDR3 extends over 16 amino acids. V shed 2 bases and J 2 bases; nucleotides not matched to a gene: 9. Germline CDR1 is MNHEY and CDR2 is SMNVEV (reference sequence). CDR3 amino acids: CASSLQGTELPYEQYF. CDR3 nucleotides: TGTGCCAGCAGTTTACAAGGGACAGAGCTTCCCTACGAGCAGTACTTC.

The chain couples TRBV7-9 to TRBJ1-2; 8 bases map to TRBD1. From germline, CDR1 is SEHNR and CDR2 FQNEAQ (reference sequence). The CDR3 length is 14 residues. V dropped 5 bases and J dropped 4; count of bases not matched to a gene: 6. The CDR3 region is CASSQDRVAYGYTF. The DNA of the CDR3 is TGTGCCAGCAGCCAGGACAGGGTGGCCTATGGCTACACCTTC.

J is TRBJ1-5 and V is TRBV5-4; a possible D gene is TRBD1 (5 bases). V was shortened by 2 bases and J by 5 bases, with 11 bases between the two germline ends. Germline V gene lookup returns CDR1 SGHNT and CDR2 YYREEE (reference sequence). The CDR3 is 14 residues long. CDR3 sequence reads: CASSFGGRDQPQHF. The DNA of the CDR3 is TGTGCCAGCAGCTTCGGGGGTAGGGATCAGCCCCAGCATTTT.

The chain couples TRBV18 to TRBJ1-6; possible D gene TRBD1, 5 bases. The CDR3 consists of 14 residues. CDR1 and CDR2 (germline): KGHSH, LQKENI. V lost 5 bases and J 7 bases, leaving 12 bases between the germline ends. CDR3 DNA sequence: TGTGCCAGCTCAGGGGGACGGACGAATTCACCCCTCCACTTT. Amino acid sequence: CASSGGRTNSPLHF.

This rearrangement joins TRBV7-2 to TRBJ2-7; D unresolved. With 5 bases removed from V and 2 bases from J, the gap between germline ends came to 19 bases. The V gene's germline CDR1 is SGHTA and CDR2 FQGNSA. The CDR3 loop spans 16 amino acids. For the CDR3, the DNA is TGTGCCAGCAGCCCCGCGTGGGCCGAGTCGCCCTACGAGCAGTACTTC. Amino acids: CASSPAWAESPYEQYF. The full variable domain, with the rest looked up from reference TRBV7-2 and TRBJ2-7, is GAGVSQSPSNKVTEKGKDVELRCDPISGHTALYWYRQSLGQGLEFLIYFQGNSAPDKSGLPSDRFSAERTGGSVSTLTIQRTQQEDSAVYLCASSPAWAESPYEQYFGPGTRLTVT.

The chain couples TRBV29-1 to TRBJ1-2, with D possibly matching TRBD1 (5 bases). CDR1 SQVTM and CDR2 ANQGSEA come from the germline V gene. Trimming took off 1 base at V and 4 bases at J, with 13 bases between the two ends. CDR3 length: 14 residues. The CDR3 protein is CSVEVGVGGYGYTF. CDR3 nucleotides: TGCAGCGTTGAAGTTGGGGTGGGGGGCTATGGCTACACCTTC.

This sequence joins TRBV5-6 and TRBJ2-7; D possibly corresponds to TRBD2 (5 bases). Germline V lookup: CDR1 SGHDT, CDR2 YYEEEE. CDR3 length: 13 amino acids. V dropped 5 bases and J dropped 2 bases, with 11 bases sitting between them. The CDR3 here is CASSWRITYEQYF. The CDR3 DNA follows: TGTGCCAGCAGTTGGAGGATCACCTACGAGCAGTACTTC.